The 21 T cell receptor beta chains given below trace back to one sample, sequenced in a study of beta chain features in type 1 diabetes. The whole isolated RNA underwent reverse transcription, so sequencing captured expressed TCRB transcripts. Repertoires were generated with immunoSEQ multiplex PCR, while TCRdb's copy carries only in-frame clones and drops some. Of around 500,000 clones listed, more than 9.5% are singletons. The specimen was naive CD4+ T cells from blood. These receptors came from a young woman in good health.

The chain carries TRBV21-1 and TRBJ2-7; the D call TRBD1 from the table was never checked on the DNA. TRBV21-1 is listed as a pseudogene. The CDR3 consists of 15 residues. Here the CDR3 reads CASSNSRDIHDEQYV. CDR3 bases: TGTGCCAGCAGCAATTCCCGGGACATCCATGACGAGCAGTACGTC.

A few counts support this clone. The J gene is TRBJ1-4, the V gene TRBV9, with D possibly being TRBD1 (6 bases). Germline loops: CDR1 SGDLS, CDR2 YYNGEE. The CDR3 runs to 17 residues. V was clipped by 3 bases and J by 8 bases, with 23 bases between them. The CDR3 coding sequence is TGTGCCAGCAGCGGCGGTGCAGGGGTTGGTCCTGGGGAAAAACTGTTTTTT. As protein: CASSGGAGVGPGEKLFF.

This rearrangement joins TRBV4-3 to TRBJ1-1; the D is unclear. The CDR3 covers 13 residues. V lost 1 base and J 4 bases, leaving 7 bases between the germline ends. Germline V CDR1 and CDR2: LGHNA, YSLEER. CDR3 residues: CASSQGRSTEAFF. CDR3 bases: TGCGCCAGCAGCCAAGGTCGGAGCACTGAAGCTTTCTTT.

V gene TRBV5-6 combines with J gene TRBJ2-7; no definite D call. Deletions cut 2 bases from V and 7 bases from J, with 13 bases between. Per the germline V gene, CDR1 is SGHDT and CDR2 is YYEEEE. The CDR3 covers 13 residues. The CDR3 region is CASSFGYTREQYF. CDR3 sequence (DNA): TGTGCCAGCAGCTTCGGGTATACGAGGGAGCAGTACTTC.

The chain has TRBV6-5 and TRBJ2-1; D is possibly TRBD2 (6 bases). Per germline, CDR1 MNHEY and CDR2 SVGAGI. The CDR3 runs to 15 residues. V was pared by 0 bases and J by 7 bases, with 13 bases between. The CDR3 region has the DNA TGTGCCAGCAGTTACTCCGGAAGGGGAGGAAATGAGCAGTTCTTC. Translated: CASSYSGRGGNEQFF.

This chain connects TRBV7-3 to TRBJ2-1; D unresolved. Germline V gene data show CDR1 as SGHTA and CDR2 as FQGTGA. The CDR3 covers 14 residues. Trimming removed 1 base from V and 5 bases from J, with 9 bases in between. Here the CDR3 reads CASSLSVGHNEQFF. The DNA of the CDR3 is TGTGCCAGCAGCTTAAGCGTGGGTCACAATGAGCAGTTCTTC. Supplemented by reference TRBV7-3 and TRBJ2-1, the full variable domain reads GAGVSQTPSNKVTEKGKYVELRCDPISGHTALYWYRQSLGQGPEFLIYFQGTGAADDSGLPNDRFFAVRPEGSVSTLKIQRTERGDSAVYLCASSLSVGHNEQFFGPGTRLTVL.

There are a few counts of this clone. The chain joins TRBV9 to TRBJ2-3, with 12 bases aligning to TRBD1. CDR3 length: 16 residues. With V trimmed by 4 bases and J by 2 bases, 5 bases remained unmatched. Germline V gene lookup returns CDR1 SGDLS and CDR2 YYNGEE. The CDR3 here is CASSRDRGRFTDTQYF. CDR3 sequence (DNA): TGTGCCAGCAGCCGGGACAGGGGGCGATTCACAGATACGCAGTATTTT.

This clone has just a few counts. The chain joins TRBV11-2 to TRBJ2-1, with no clear D. Germline V gene sequence: CDR1 SGHAT, CDR2 FQNNGV. This CDR3 spans 13 amino acids. Deletions cut 0 bases from V and 6 bases from J, with 6 bases between. CDR3 sequence (DNA): TGTGCCAGCAGCTTAGATCGTCGCAATGAGCAGTTCTTC. Protein product: CASSLDRRNEQFF. The whole variable domain, remainder taken from reference TRBV11-2 and TRBJ2-1, is EAGVAQSPRYKIIEKRQSVAFWCNPISGHATLYWYQQILGQGPKLLIQFQNNGVVDDSQLPKDRFSAERLKGVDSTLKIQPAKLEDSAVYLCASSLDRRNEQFFGPGTRLTVL.

V is TRBV5-1 and J is TRBJ1-2, with D hard to call. Germline-derived CDR1 and CDR2 are SGHRS and YFSETQ. V gave up 4 bases and J gave up 3 bases, with 19 bases separating them. This CDR3 contains 16 residues. The CDR3, as DNA: TGCGCCAGCAGCCCAGCGACGCTCGTAGGAGACTATGGCTACACCTTC. Translated: CASSPATLVGDYGYTF. Looking up the rest from reference TRBV5-1 and TRBJ1-2 gives the full variable domain: KAGVTQTPRYLIKTRGQQVTLSCSPISGHRSVSWYQQTPGQGLQFLFEYFSETQRNKGNFPGRFSGRQFSNSRSEMNVSTLELGDSALYLCASSPATLVGDYGYTFGSGTRLTVV.

The V and J genes are TRBV30 and TRBJ2-1, with 8 positions matching TRBD2. Germline values: CDR1 GTSNPN, CDR2 SVGIG (reference sequence). The CDR3 has 15 residues. V trimming: 0 bases; J trimming: 9 bases; junction bases outside the gene matches: 10. CDR3 nucleotide sequence: TGTGCCTGGAGTGTAGGGGGGACTAGGACTTCTGAGCAGTTCTTC. Amino acid sequence: CAWSVGGTRTSEQFF.

This clone occurred a few times. This sequence joins TRBV20-1 and TRBJ2-1; the D is unclear. This CDR3 comprises 11 residues. V was pared by 5 bases and J by 3 bases, with 5 bases between. From germline, CDR1 is DFQATT and CDR2 SNEGSKA (reference sequence). This CDR3 is CSADFYNEQFF. The DNA for the CDR3 is TGCAGTGCTGACTTCTACAATGAGCAGTTCTTC.

This clone showed up just a few times. The chain is built from TRBV25-1 and TRBJ2-7, with TRBD1 matching over 9 bases. Germline CDR1 and CDR2: MGHDK and SYGVNS. The CDR3 is 15 amino acids. The V and J ends lost 4 bases and 1 base, in that order; junction bases with no gene match: 5. CDR3 nucleotides: TGTGCCAGCAGTGTTTTGGGGACAGGGTCCTACGAGCAGTACTTC. Protein: CASSVLGTGSYEQYF.

This chain links TRBV2 with TRBJ2-5; 10 positions match TRBD2. Trimming cost V 6 bases and J 1 base; bases outside gene matches: 17. Germline lookup yields CDR1 SNHLY and CDR2 FYNNEI. CDR3 length: 19 amino acids. CDR3 amino acids: CASRSSGRPPNQRQETQYF. DNA of the CDR3: TGTGCCAGCAGAAGTAGCGGGAGGCCCCCCAACCAACGCCAAGAGACCCAGTACTTC.

V is TRBV9 and J is TRBJ2-2; TRBD2 matches 9 bases. The V gene end was trimmed by 2 bases and the J gene end by 6 bases; junction bases not matched to a gene: 5. The CDR3 loop spans 15 amino acids. Germline V lookup: CDR1 SGDLS, CDR2 YYNGEE. The CDR3 loop reads CASSVQIAGAGELFF. The CDR3 DNA reads TGTGCCAGCAGCGTCCAAATAGCGGGGGCCGGGGAGCTGTTTTTT.

V usage is TRBV5-4 and J usage is TRBJ1-2; a weak D match, TRBD1 (5 bases). Trimming took 3 bases from V and 3 from J, leaving 15 bases between them. This CDR3 comprises 15 residues. Germline loops: CDR1 SGHNT, CDR2 YYREEE (reference sequence). The CDR3 bases are TGTGCCAGCAGCTCCCCGGGCAGGGAATACTATGGCTACACCTTC. Translated, it gives CASSSPGREYYGYTF.

This chain joins TRBV6-4 and TRBJ2-7; D gene unclear. The V gene lost 5 bases and the J gene lost 2 bases, with 10 bases spanning the gap. The CDR3 spans 13 residues. Germline V gene data show CDR1 as MRHNA and CDR2 as SNTAGT. The CDR3: CASSLSPAYEQYV. The CDR3 nucleotides are TGTGCCAGCAGTCTTAGTCCCGCCTACGAGCAGTACGTC.

This clone has a handful of counts. The chain links TRBV18 to TRBJ2-5, with 10 bases matching TRBD2. CDR3 length equals 15 residues. Trimming removed 2 bases from V and 3 bases from J; junction bases left unmatched: 3. In germline, CDR1 is KGHSH, CDR2 LQKENI. CDR3 protein: CASSPGLAEKETQYF. The CDR3 DNA follows: TGTGCCAGCTCACCAGGACTAGCGGAGAAAGAGACCCAGTACTTC.

This chain uses TRBV7-2 with TRBJ2-3, with D perhaps being TRBD1 or TRBD2 (5 bases each). The CDR3 runs 14 residues. Trimming shortened V by 7 bases and J by 2 bases, and 13 bases separated the two germline ends. Germline V gene data show CDR1 as SGHTA and CDR2 as FQGNSA. The CDR3 coding sequence is TGTGCCAGCACCCTGAGGGGCCCCACAGATACGCAGTATTTT. Protein: CASTLRGPTDTQYF.

This clone was recorded a few times. The V call is TRBV20-1, the J call TRBJ2-7, with D unclear. This CDR3 is built from 10 residues. The V gene lost 4 bases and the J gene lost 1 base, with 2 bases spanning the gap. Germline-derived CDR1 and CDR2 are DFQATT and SNEGSKA (reference sequence). Here the CDR3 reads CSAISYEQYF. CDR3 nucleotide sequence: TGCAGTGCTATATCCTACGAGCAGTACTTC.

The J gene is TRBJ1-2, the V gene TRBV29-1; no definite D call. Deletions cut 2 bases from V and 3 bases from J, with 22 bases between. Germline assignment: CDR1 SQVTM and CDR2 ANQGSEA. The CDR3 loop spans 17 amino acids. The CDR3: CSVERDGAPGPHYGYTF. The CDR3 region has the DNA TGCAGCGTTGAACGGGATGGTGCACCCGGTCCCCACTATGGCTACACCTTC.

This clone was observed a few times. The identical CDR3 is also encoded by other nucleotide sequences in the sample. The rearrangement links TRBV18 to TRBJ2-5, with a possible D match to TRBD2 (6 bases). CDR1 and CDR2 from the germline V gene are KGHSH and LQKENI. Trimming cost V 0 bases and J 4 bases, with 12 bases left between them. The CDR3 is 15 amino acids. CDR3 in DNA: TGTGCCAGCTCACCACCGGGGCAGGGAGGAGAGACCCAGTACTTC. It encodes CASSPPGQGGETQYF.